Reported below is one T cell receptor (beta chain). Its antigen is unidentified. This sample is drawn from a study of shared clonotypes between healthy human individuals. General study findings and limits: Unshared clonotypes carried lower generation probabilities than those common to all four donors. What naive subsets generally showed was a larger estimated richness than memory subsets showed.

CDR3 length equals 13 residues. Every one of the donors was a Caucasian adult that lived in Nashville, Tennessee. CD4+ cells yielded CD45RA+ naive and CD45RA-negative memory subsets. The method was immunoSEQ multiplex PCR; TCRdb's version includes in-frame clones alone and lacks a portion of them. Of about 2.3 million clones listed, over 85% were seen once; the top ten hold about 0.39%. The sample comprised naive CD4+ T cells from PBMCs. Subset here: CD45RA+ positively selected. The TCR sequence derives from a man aged 18-30 years in good health. Some clones in this sample may be carry-over from other donors' samples. The chain recombines TRBV21-1 with TRBJ1-1. TRBV21-1 is an annotated pseudogene. The CDR3 DNA reads TGTGCCAGCACCCGAGGGGGGGGCACTGAAGCTTTCTTT. Its protein is CASTRGGGTEAFF.